The clone carrying this T cell receptor (beta chain) was observed a single time. The antigen is not known. The record originates from a study of post-analysis software for immune sequencing data. The overall study: Progressive-relapsing, secondary progressive and relapsing-remitting multiple sclerosis were among the disease courses included.

Study findings and constraints: TRBV segments more frequent in patients than in controls numbered roughly 5 and included TRBV5-6, TRBV5-1 and TRBV20-1. Same-batch preparations were strongly co-clustered by F measure.

V lost 7 bases, J lost 7 bases, and 15 bases stayed unmatched. The CDR3 length is 14 residues. Per the germline V gene, CDR1 is DFQATT and CDR2 is SNEGSKA (reference sequence). cDNA libraries of TCR beta carried unique molecular identifiers. The source material, 1 to 10 million T cells, gave rise to 450,000 to 550,000 cDNA molecules. TCRdb analysed the PCR reads with MiXCR anew, one entry per CDR3 protein. The table lists around 440,000 distinct CDR3 sequences, approximately 46% of them singletons. The sequence was obtained from a girl aged 10-17 years with multiple sclerosis. The sequenced sample was blood. This chain uses TRBV20-1 with TRBJ2-5; 7 bases map to TRBD2. CDR3: CSVGRAGREGTQYF. CDR3 nucleotide sequence: TGCAGTGTCGGACGAGCGGGAAGGGAAGGGACCCAGTACTTC.